This T cell receptor (beta chain) was sequenced for a study of metastatic and nonmetastatic thyroid tumors. This clone was recorded at least ten times. Germline CDR1 KGHSH, CDR2 LQKENI. This CDR3 has 16 amino acids. V was pared by 2 bases and J by 6 bases, with 7 bases of the junction left unmatched. Every patient underwent thyroid surgery untreated. TCRdb redid the clone calls on the PCR reads using MiXCR. The sample lists around 30,000 clones, 10% to 11% seen once, with 16% in the top ten. What was sequenced was blood. The chain couples TRBV18 to TRBJ2-1; 10 bases fit TRBD1. The sequence derives from a female donor with papillary thyroid cancer or a benign thyroid nodule (not recorded which). Some clones in this sample may be carry-over from other donors' samples. Here the CDR3 DNA reads TGTGCCAGCTCACCAAGGGACAGGGGAAGCCTCAATGAGCAGTTCTTC. Translation: CASSPRDRGSLNEQFF. Drawing the rest from reference TRBV18 and TRBJ2-1, the complete variable domain is NAGVMQNPRHLVRRRGQEARLRCSPMKGHSHVYWYRQLPEEGLKFMVYLQKENIIDESGMPKERFSAEFPKEGPSILRIQQVVRGDSAAYFCASSPRDRGSLNEQFFGPGTRLTVL.